These T cell receptor beta chains were read from a single sample in a study of T cell responses to AZD1222 COVID-19 vaccine. Sequencing was performed with immunoSEQ multiplex PCR; in TCRdb, only in-frame clones are kept and a portion is missing. Among about 130,000 clones listed, approximately 85% were seen once. This specimen was peripheral blood, taken 28 days after the second AZD1222 dose. Source of these receptors: an adult who received the AZD1222 COVID-19 vaccine. The CDR3 runs from the conserved cysteine through the conserved F or W. Fields, in order: D gene, V gene, clone size, J gene, CDR3 protein, CDR3 DNA. A D gene is named only where the DNA matches it firmly. Rows give clone size only sometimes, using once, few, many, or a class for an expanded clone.

NA	TRBV6-2/TRBV6-3	NA	TRBJ2-6	CASSYSFGQRVSGANVLTF	TGTGCCAGCAGTTACTCGTTCGGACAGCGAGTCTCTGGGGCCAACGTCCTGACTTTC
NA	TRBV18	NA	TRBJ2-1	CASSGDLHNEQFF	TGTGCCAGCTCCGGAGATCTTCACAATGAGCAGTTCTTC
TRBD2	TRBV6-4	once	TRBJ2-6	CASSPGLAAGANVLTF	TGTGCCAGCAGCCCCGGACTAGCGGCTGGGGCCAACGTCCTGACTTTC
TRBD1	TRBV30	NA	TRBJ2-5	CAWSATGGAETQYF	TGTGCCTGGAGCGCGACAGGGGGCGCGGAGACCCAGTACTTC
NA	TRBV15	NA	TRBJ1-2	CATSRDRNTLVDYGYTF	TGTGCCACCAGCAGAGATAGGAACACCCTAGTAGACTATGGCTACACCTTC
TRBD2	TRBV28	NA	TRBJ2-1	CASTPWRGIEAENEQFF	TGTGCCAGCACTCCTTGGCGGGGGATAGAGGCTGAGAATGAGCAGTTCTTC
TRBD1	TRBV5-1	once	TRBJ1-1	CASGTGGTNTEAFF	TGCGCCAGCGGGACAGGGGGTACGAACACTGAAGCTTTCTTT
TRBD1	TRBV27	NA	TRBJ1-4	CASRGQFNEKLFF	TGTGCCAGCAGGGGACAGTTTAATGAAAAACTGTTTTTT
NA	TRBV5-1	NA	TRBJ1-1	CASSLYREYTEAFF	TGCGCCAGCAGCTTGTACAGGGAGTACACTGAAGCTTTCTTT
NA	TRBV5-1	NA	TRBJ1-2	CASSAGQIYGYTF	TGCGCCAGCAGCGCGGGACAAATCTATGGCTACACCTTC
NA	TRBV3-1/TRBV3-2	NA	TRBJ2-2	CASSYKGTGELFF	TGTGCCAGCAGCTACAAGGGCACCGGGGAGCTGTTTTTT
NA	TRBV30	NA	TRBJ1-2	CAWRGSGDYGYTF	TGTGCCTGGAGGGGATCCGGGGATTATGGCTACACCTTC
NA	TRBV11-2	NA	TRBJ1-1	CASNSQGPNTEAFF	TGTGCCAGCAACTCACAGGGCCCGAACACTGAAGCTTTCTTT
TRBD2	TRBV2	NA	TRBJ2-3	CASSERSGGTDTQYF	TGTGCCAGCAGTGAACGCAGCGGGGGGACAGATACGCAGTATTTT
NA	TRBV5-8	NA	TRBJ1-1	CASSSTGAFF	TGTGCCAGCAGCTCAACCGGAGCTTTCTTT
TRBD1	TRBV3-1/TRBV3-2	NA	TRBJ1-1	CASSQGQGREAFF	TGTGCCAGCAGCCAAGGACAGGGGCGGGAAGCTTTCTTT
TRBD1	TRBV15	NA	TRBJ2-3	CATSSPGQGAADTQYF	TGTGCCACCAGCAGCCCGGGACAGGGGGCAGCAGATACGCAGTATTTT
NA	TRBV24-1	NA	TRBJ1-3	CATSDAGSGNTIYF	TGTGCCACCAGTGATGCGGGATCTGGAAACACCATATATTTT
NA	TRBV6-2/TRBV6-3	NA	TRBJ1-6	CASSSPGRGYNSPLHF	TGTGCCAGCAGTTCCCCGGGTAGGGGGTATAATTCACCCCTCCACTTT
NA	TRBV5-1	NA	TRBJ2-2	CASSSDSAIGVSGELFF	TGCGCCAGCAGCAGTGATTCGGCCATCGGGGTTTCCGGGGAGCTGTTTTTT
NA	TRBV19	once	TRBJ2-6	CASSIDLRGFFSGANVLTF	TGTGCCAGTAGTATAGATCTACGGGGATTTTTCTCTGGGGCCAACGTCCTGACTTTC
TRBD2	TRBV3-1/TRBV3-2	NA	TRBJ2-5	CASSQDASGVSTQYF	TGTGCCAGCAGCCAAGACGCTAGCGGGGTGTCGACCCAGTACTTC
TRBD2	TRBV5-1	NA	TRBJ2-5	CASSSRLAGGPTETQYF	TGCGCCAGCAGCTCAAGACTAGCGGGGGGGCCGACGGAGACCCAGTACTTC
TRBD1	TRBV10-3	NA	TRBJ1-4	CAISPTGDGEKLFF	TGTGCCATCAGTCCAACAGGGGACGGGGAAAAACTGTTTTTT
NA	TRBV28	NA	TRBJ1-2	CASSGQKNYGYTF	TGTGCCAGCAGCGGACAGAAAAACTATGGCTACACCTTC
TRBD1	TRBV19	NA	TRBJ2-7	CASSIGTGLYEQYF	TGTGCCAGTAGTATAGGGACAGGGCTCTACGAGCAGTACTTC
NA	TRBV6-5	NA	TRBJ1-1	CATRDRGETEAFF	TGTGCCACCCGAGACCGGGGGGAAACTGAAGCTTTCTTT
NA	TRBV9	few	TRBJ1-4	CASSVGASTENEKLFF	TGTGCCAGCAGCGTAGGAGCCTCGACGGAAAATGAAAAACTGTTTTTT
NA	TRBV7-2	NA	TRBJ2-5	CASSHYQETQYF	TGTGCCAGCAGCCACTACCAAGAGACCCAGTACTTC